These T cell receptor beta chains were read from a single sample in a study of PD-1 blockade in mismatch repair-deficient tumors. The repertoire was sequenced with immunoSEQ multiplex PCR; TCRdb's copy has only in-frame clones and lacks some. The sample contains about 38,000 clones, 80% to 90% of which appear only once. Specimen: peripheral blood, collected roughly 75 weeks after starting pembrolizumab. The receptors shown here come from an adult with mismatch repair-deficient cancer. CDR3s include the opening cysteine and the closing phenylalanine or tryptophan. A D gene is named only where the DNA matches it firmly. Only some rows state a clone size, as once, few, many or a class for expanded clones.

cdr3_length	v_call	d_call	j_call	clone_size	cdr3_nt	cdr3_aa
15	TRBV5-4	TRBD2	TRBJ2-7	NA	TGTGCCAGCAGCTACGCGGGACTACAACCCTACGAGCAGTACTTC	CASSYAGLQPYEQYF
15	TRBV7-3	TRBD2	TRBJ2-7	NA	TGTGCCAGCAGCCCGAACGGACTAGCGGGAGCCGAGCAGTACTTC	CASSPNGLAGAEQYF
13	TRBV27	NA	TRBJ1-2	once	TGTGCCAGCAGTCCACAGGGACCTTATGGCTACACCTTC	CASSPQGPYGYTF
16	TRBV5-4	TRBD2	TRBJ2-3	once	TGTGCCAGCAGCTTGGTGGGACTAGCGGGAGCAGATACGCAGTATTTT	CASSLVGLAGADTQYF
15	TRBV5-4	NA	TRBJ2-7	NA	TGTGCCAGCAGCCGACCGGGGGCTAGCGACAGAAAGCAGTACTTC	CASSRPGASDRKQYF
14	TRBV5-4	TRBD1	TRBJ1-2	NA	TGTGCCAGCAGCTTGGAAAACAGGGGCTATGGCTACACCTTC	CASSLENRGYGYTF
15	TRBV19	NA	TRBJ1-1	NA	TGTGCCAGTAGTATAGGTCCGGGCCTGAACACTGAAGCTTTCTTT	CASSIGPGLNTEAFF
15	TRBV7-2	NA	TRBJ1-5	NA	TGTGCCAGCAGCTTGGGGGATGGGGGGAATCAGCCCCAGCATTTT	CASSLGDGGNQPQHF
14	TRBV6-1	NA	TRBJ1-2	NA	TGTGCCAGCAGCCGAAGCGTTGAGGCCAATGGCTACACCTTC	CASSRSVEANGYTF
14	TRBV6-1	TRBD1	TRBJ1-3	NA	TGTGCCAGCAGCCGAAGGGGGCTTGGAAACACCATATATTTT	CASSRRGLGNTIYF
15	TRBV30	TRBD2	TRBJ2-3	NA	TGTGCCTGGACGCAAGGACTAGCGGGAGGAGATACGCAGTATTTT	CAWTQGLAGGDTQYF
11	TRBV30	NA	TRBJ2-1	NA	TGTGCCTGGAGTGTCCGCGATGAGCAGTTCTTC	CAWSVRDEQFF
16	TRBV5-1	TRBD1	TRBJ2-1	NA	TGCGCCAGCAGCTTGGTTGGACAGGGCTCCTACAATGAGCAGTTCTTC	CASSLVGQGSYNEQFF
15	TRBV4-3	NA	TRBJ2-1	NA	TGCGCCAGCAGCCGAGGAGACGCCGACTACAATGAGCAGTTCTTC	CASSRGDADYNEQFF
13	TRBV30	TRBD1	TRBJ2-7	NA	TGTGCCTGGACCTCGGACAGGGCTGGCGAGCAGTACTTC	CAWTSDRAGEQYF
13	TRBV19	TRBD2	TRBJ2-5	NA	TGTGCCAGTAGTCTAGCGGTGCAAGAGACCCAGTACTTC	CASSLAVQETQYF
15	TRBV7-6	NA	TRBJ2-7	NA	TGTGCCAGCAGCTTATCTAGGCAAAACTCCTACGAGCAGTACTTC	CASSLSRQNSYEQYF
13	TRBV10-1	NA	TRBJ2-7	medium-sized	TGCGCCAGCAGTGATTCCCACTCCTACGAGCAGTACTTC	CASSDSHSYEQYF
15	TRBV5-1	NA	TRBJ2-7	NA	TGCGCCAGCAGCTTGGTGGGGTTCCAATCTACCGAGCAGTACTTC	CASSLVGFQSTEQYF
15	TRBV12-5	TRBD2	TRBJ2-3	NA	TGTGCTAGTCGCGATGGGCGGGAGCTGGCAGATACGCAGTATTTT	CASRDGRELADTQYF
14	TRBV5-1	NA	TRBJ2-5	NA	TGCGCCAGCAGCTTGCGGACACCCGAAGAGACCCAGTACTTC	CASSLRTPEETQYF
15	TRBV6-1	NA	TRBJ2-2	NA	TGTGCCAGCAGTGAATGGCGGGAAAGCACCGGGGAGCTGTTTTTT	CASSEWRESTGELFF
16	TRBV11-3	NA	TRBJ2-1	NA	TGTGCCAGCAGCTTAGTAGGTGATGAGGCCTACAATGAGCAGTTCTTC	CASSLVGDEAYNEQFF
13	TRBV6-5	NA	TRBJ1-1	NA	TGTGCCAGCAGATTAGGGATGAACACTGAAGCTTTCTTT	CASRLGMNTEAFF
14	TRBV11-2	NA	TRBJ2-7	few	TGTGCCAGCAGCTTAGTCGGAGGGACCTACGAGCAGTACTTC	CASSLVGGTYEQYF
14	TRBV28	TRBD1	TRBJ1-2	few	TGTGCCAGCAGCCAATTGGGACAGGACTATGGCTACACCTTC	CASSQLGQDYGYTF
15	TRBV27	NA	TRBJ2-7	once	TGTGCCAGCAGTTTATACCCAGGGGCCTCCTACGAGCAGTACTTC	CASSLYPGASYEQYF
15	TRBV6-1	TRBD2	TRBJ2-1	NA	TGTGCCAGCACCCGAGCGGGAGGGCCCCAGAATGAGCAGTTCTTC	CASTRAGGPQNEQFF
12	TRBV27	TRBD1	TRBJ2-1	NA	TGTGCCAGCAGCAGTGACAGGGTTCAGCAGTTCTTC	CASSSDRVQQFF
13	TRBV5-1	NA	TRBJ1-5	NA	TGCGCCAGCAGCTTGGACAGGGATCAGCCCCAGCATTTT	CASSLDRDQPQHF
14	TRBV7-2	NA	TRBJ1-1	NA	TGTGCCAGCAGCCCCACCGGCGGACGAATCGAAGCTTTCTTT	CASSPTGGRIEAFF
14	TRBV4-1	NA	TRBJ2-7	NA	TGCGCCAGCAGTCTCACGAGCAGCGGGTACGAGCAGTACTTC	CASSLTSSGYEQYF
13	TRBV7-9	TRBD2	TRBJ2-7	NA	TGTGCCAGCAGCAGCGGGAGGGCCTACGAGCAGTACTTC	CASSSGRAYEQYF
12	TRBV6-5	TRBD1	TRBJ1-2	NA	TGTGCCAGCACCAAAACAGGGGTCGGCTACACCTTC	CASTKTGVGYTF
16	TRBV16	NA	TRBJ1-5	NA	TGTGCCAGCAGCCAGGTTTACCGTCGAGGGGGGCAGCCCCAGCATTTT	CASSQVYRRGGQPQHF
12	TRBV6-5	NA	TRBJ2-7	NA	TGTGCCAGCAGTTCACCGGCGGGAGAGCAGTACTTC	CASSSPAGEQYF
18	TRBV19	TRBD1	TRBJ1-4	NA	TGTGCCAGTAGCCTGGGACAGGGCTCAGGTCTCACTAATGAAAAACTGTTTTTT	CASSLGQGSGLTNEKLFF
12	TRBV19	NA	TRBJ1-5	NA	TGTGCCAGTAGTTATAGGGATCAGCCCCAGCATTTT	CASSYRDQPQHF
15	TRBV19	TRBD2	TRBJ2-1	NA	TGTGCCAGTACTGTGGCTAGCGGGAGTGTTTCTGAGCAGTTCTTC	CASTVASGSVSEQFF
13	TRBV6-1	NA	TRBJ2-7	NA	TGTGCCAGCAGTGAGGTAGGGATCTACGAGCAGTACTTC	CASSEVGIYEQYF
12	TRBV19	NA	TRBJ1-5	NA	TGTGCCAGTAGTATCGGGACGCAGCCCCAGCATTTT	CASSIGTQPQHF